The 31 T cell receptor beta chains given below trace back to one sample, sequenced in a study of cytomegalovirus exposure and HLA in healthy donors. The study ran its PCR with 60 Vbeta and 13 Jbeta primers. Clones were sequenced by immunoSEQ multiplex PCR, and TCRdb holds only the in-frame ones, with some missing. The table shows over 80,000 clones, with around 81% occurring only once. Material: PBMCs. These receptor sequences come from a middle-aged man in good health and CMV-seropositive.

The V and J genes are TRBV29-1 and TRBJ1-4, with a tentative D call TRBD1 (5 bases). CDR1 is SQVTM, CDR2 ANQGSEA, per germline. V lost 5 bases to trimming and J lost 2 bases, with 9 bases between them. The CDR3 has 13 residues. The CDR3 protein is CSVRGRTNEKLFF. The CDR3 coding sequence is TGCAGCGTTAGGGGAAGGACTAATGAAAAACTGTTTTTT.

The rearrangement uses TRBV30 and TRBJ1-3; D gene uncertain. This CDR3 region has 14 residues. Trimming took 3 bases from V and 0 from J, leaving 9 bases between them. Germline CDR1 reads GTSNPN; CDR2 reads SVGIG (reference sequence). CDR3 nucleotide sequence: TGTGCCTGGAGGAGGCACGGCTCTGGAAACACCATATATTTT. Protein product: CAWRRHGSGNTIYF.

V and J are TRBV5-4 and TRBJ2-5; 12 bases agree with TRBD2. Trimming removed 4 bases from V and 0 bases from J; junction bases left unmatched: 4. Per the germline V gene, CDR1 is SGHNT and CDR2 is YYREEE (reference sequence). This CDR3 spans 16 amino acids. In DNA form, the CDR3 reads TGTGCCAGCAGCGGACGACTAGCGGGAGACCAAGAGACCCAGTACTTC. It yields the protein CASSGRLAGDQETQYF.

This clone was counted a single time. The rearrangement joins TRBV2 to TRBJ2-4; 7 nucleotides match TRBD2. CDR3 length: 19 amino acids. Germline assignment: CDR1 SNHLY and CDR2 FYNNEI. J gave up 1 base and V 1 base, and 13 bases lay outside the gene matches. CDR3 coding DNA: TGTGCCAGCAGTGAAGTTCCGACTAGCCACCCCCTTGCCAAAAACATTCAGTACTTC. This gives the protein CASSEVPTSHPLAKNIQYF.

Here the CDR3 reads CASSYSPSSYNSPLHF. DNA of the CDR3: TGTGCCAGCAGTTACTCCCCGAGCTCCTATAATTCACCCCTCCACTTT. The chain carries TRBV6-5 and TRBJ1-6; unclear D gene. Germline CDR1 MNHEY, CDR2 SVGAGI. Between the trimmed V and J ends, which lost 0 bases and 0 bases, there was a span of 6 bases. The CDR3 extends over 16 amino acids.

The chain joins TRBV11-1 to TRBJ2-5; D call uncertain. V was cut by 5 bases and J by 3 bases, with 10 bases left in between. Per germline, CDR1 SGHAT and CDR2 FQDESV (reference sequence). The CDR3 length is 13 residues. The chain's CDR3 is CASSPRLEETQYF. The DNA for the CDR3 is TGTGCCAGCAGCCCCCGACTGGAAGAGACCCAGTACTTC.

The chain combines TRBV6-6 with TRBJ2-5; 7 nucleotides match TRBD2. CDR3 length equals 15 residues. Trimming cost V 4 bases and J 5 bases; bases outside gene matches: 10. CDR1 is MNHNY and CDR2 is SVGAGI in the germline V gene (reference sequence). The chain's CDR3 is CASSLSSGYRETQYF. The CDR3, as DNA: TGTGCCAGCAGTTTAAGTAGCGGGTATCGCGAGACCCAGTACTTC.

This chain connects TRBV2 to TRBJ1-5, with D perhaps matching TRBD1 (5 bases). The V and J ends lost 3 bases and 4 bases respectively, with 13 bases between them. Germline V gene lookup returns CDR1 SNHLY and CDR2 FYNNEI. The CDR3 spans 15 residues. CDR3 region: CASSERQLANQPQHF. CDR3 bases: TGTGCCAGCAGTGAGCGACAGCTGGCTAATCAGCCCCAGCATTTT.

The chain links TRBV6-1 to TRBJ1-1; D is ambiguous. This CDR3 contains 15 residues. The germline V gene encodes CDR1 MNHNS and CDR2 SASEGT. The germline V and J ends were trimmed by 2 bases and 0 bases, with 10 bases remaining between them. The DNA of the CDR3 is TGTGCCAGCAGTGAAATAAGGAGGTTGAACACTGAAGCTTTCTTT. This sequence encodes CASSEIRRLNTEAFF.

The chain combines TRBV5-8 with TRBJ2-2, with D perhaps TRBD2 (5 bases). Trimming removed 7 bases at V and 0 bases at J, with 10 bases between. The CDR3 covers 14 residues. Germline CDR1 and CDR2: SGHTS and YDEGEE. The CDR3 spells CASLERTNTGELFF. The CDR3 DNA reads as TGTGCCAGCCTTGAGCGGACGAACACCGGGGAGCTGTTTTTT.

The chain couples TRBV29-1 to TRBJ1-1; D gene uncertain. V was pared by 4 bases and J by 5 bases, with 11 bases between. Germline CDR1 reads SQVTM; CDR2 reads ANQGSEA. The CDR3 is 12 residues long. The CDR3: CSVGNSGTEAFF. The CDR3 nucleotides read TGCAGCGTTGGGAACTCGGGGACTGAAGCTTTCTTT.

This clone was seen a few times. The genes are TRBV6-6 and TRBJ2-1; D possibly corresponds to TRBD2 (6 bases). V lost 6 bases and J lost 2, with 14 bases in between. Germline CDR1 and CDR2: MNHNY and SVGAGI (reference sequence). CDR3 length: 15 amino acids. The CDR3, as DNA: TGTGCCAGCAGCAGAGGGACTCTGACCTACAATGAGCAGTTCTTC. Amino acid sequence: CASSRGTLTYNEQFF.

A note on this clone: This sample includes further DNA sequences coding for the same CDR3. The V gene is TRBV29-1, the J gene TRBJ1-5, with a possible D match to TRBD1 (5 bases). V lost 4 bases, J lost 0 bases, and 7 bases lay in between. The CDR3 is made up of 13 amino acids. Germline CDR1 SQVTM, CDR2 ANQGSEA. The CDR3 region is CSVAGYSNQPQHF. DNA for the CDR3: TGCAGCGTTGCAGGGTATAGCAATCAGCCCCAGCATTTT.

V and J are TRBV23-1 and TRBJ2-7, with a weak D call TRBD2 (5 bases). TRBV23-1 is an ORF for which the function is uncertain. The ends were cut back, 3 bases at V and 7 bases at J, with 22 bases in the middle. The CDR3 spans 16 residues. The CDR3 loop reads CASSQSERPNGGEQYF. CDR3 in DNA: TGCGCCAGCAGTCAGTCGGAAAGGCCAAACGGCGGGGAGCAGTACTTC.

This clone was observed a few times. The gene calls are TRBV18 and TRBJ2-7, with a tentative D call TRBD1 (6 bases). V lost 3 bases and J 2 bases, leaving 8 bases between the germline ends. The CDR3 totals 13 residues. CDR1 and CDR2 from the germline V gene are KGHSH and LQKENI. This CDR3 reads CASSPQGPYEQYF. In DNA, the CDR3 is TGTGCCAGCTCACCCCAGGGGCCCTACGAGCAGTACTTC. Together with reference TRBV18 and TRBJ2-7, the CDR3 gives the full variable domain: NAGVMQNPRHLVRRRGQEARLRCSPMKGHSHVYWYRQLPEEGLKFMVYLQKENIIDESGMPKERFSAEFPKEGPSILRIQQVVRGDSAAYFCASSPQGPYEQYFGPGTRLTVT.

This chain joins TRBV5-1 and TRBJ2-2, with D possibly being TRBD2 (6 bases). V was shortened by 4 bases and J by 5 bases, with 18 bases between the two germline ends. The CDR3 contains 16 residues. CDR1 and CDR2 from the germline V gene are SGHRS and YFSETQ. The CDR3 DNA sequence: TGCGCCAGCAGCCAAGTCACAGCGGCGGGGACCGGGGAGCTGTTTTTT. This encodes CASSQVTAAGTGELFF.

The chain has TRBV7-3 and TRBJ1-1; 7 bases align to TRBD1. This CDR3 has 13 residues. V lost 3 bases, J lost 8 bases, and 6 bases stayed unmatched. In germline, CDR1 is SGHTA, CDR2 FQGTGA. The CDR3 DNA is TGTGCCAGCAGCTTCTACGAGACAGGGGAAGCTTTCTTT. Translated, it gives CASSFYETGEAFF.

The chain has TRBV5-4 and TRBJ2-5; maybe TRBD2 (5 bases). V shed 4 bases and J shed 2 bases, with 12 bases lying between them. Germline lookup yields CDR1 SGHNT and CDR2 YYREEE (reference sequence). The CDR3 consists of 14 residues. CDR3 coding DNA: TGTGCCAGCAGCCCGGAGGACTTACAAGAGACCCAGTACTTC. It translates to CASSPEDLQETQYF.

The chain is built from TRBV7-3 and TRBJ2-5; D call uncertain. Between the trimmed V and J ends, which lost 4 bases and 4 bases, there was a span of 10 bases. CDR3 length: 13 residues. CDR1 and CDR2 (germline): SGHTA, FQGTGA. The CDR3 is CASSSARGETQYF. In DNA form, the CDR3 reads TGTGCCAGCAGCTCGGCACGAGGAGAGACCCAGTACTTC.

This sequence joins TRBV21-1 and TRBJ1-1; the table's D call of TRBD1 was not tested on the DNA. TRBV21-1 is assigned pseudogene status. The CDR3 contains 14 residues. CDR3 sequence reads: CASSTDRLNTEAFF. The CDR3 DNA reads TGTGCCAGCAGCACAGACAGGTTGAACACTGAAGCTTTCTTT.

The genes are TRBV6-1 and TRBJ2-7, with TRBD2 identical over 8 bases. Losses at the gene ends were 6 bases for V and 4 bases for J; bases not matched to a gene: 11. The CDR3 sequence is 15 residues long. From germline, CDR1 is MNHNS and CDR2 SASEGT. The CDR3 nucleotides are TGTGCCAGCAGCAATTCGGGAGGGGAATTATACGAGCAGTACTTC. Translation gives CASSNSGGELYEQYF.

V and J are TRBV7-6 and TRBJ2-6; D perhaps matches TRBD1 (5 bases). The germline V gene has CDR1 SGHVS and CDR2 FNYEAQ. V dropped 6 bases and J dropped 0 bases, with 18 bases sitting between them. The CDR3 is 18 residues long. CDR3 amino acids: CASRYPRAGNSGANVLTF. CDR3 nucleotides: TGTGCCAGCAGATACCCCAGGGCAGGGAACTCTGGGGCCAACGTCCTGACTTTC.

V usage is TRBV7-7 and J usage is TRBJ2-3, with TRBD2 identical over 8 bases. This CDR3 has 15 residues. The J segment lost 3 bases and the V segment lost 0 bases, leaving 2 bases of the junction unmatched. Germline V gene sequence: CDR1 SSHAT, CDR2 FNYEAQ (reference sequence). The CDR3: CASSLAAGGTDTQYF. For the CDR3, the DNA is TGTGCCAGCAGCTTAGCGGCGGGAGGAACAGATACGCAGTATTTT. The full variable domain, in which reference TRBV7-7 and TRBJ2-3 provide the parts outside the CDR3, is GAGVSQSPRYKVTKRGQDVTLRCDPISSHATLYWYQQALGQGPEFLTYFNYEAQPDKSGLPSDRFSAERPEGSISTLTIQRTEQRDSAMYRCASSLAAGGTDTQYFGPGTRLTVL.

The rearrangement uses TRBV14 and TRBJ1-2, with D possibly TRBD1 on 6 matching bases. Between the trimmed V and J ends, which lost 4 bases and 4 bases, there was a span of 16 bases. Germline CDR1 SGHDN, CDR2 FVKESK. This CDR3 region has 15 residues. The CDR3 is CASSRRPGGAYGYTF. The CDR3, as DNA: TGTGCCAGCAGCCGAAGACCCGGGGGGGCCTATGGCTACACCTTC.

In its sample, this clone was seen a few times. The chain joins TRBV30 to TRBJ2-7, with D perhaps matching TRBD2 (5 bases). CDR1 GTSNPN and CDR2 SVGIG come from the germline V gene (reference sequence). This CDR3 has 14 amino acids. Deletions cut 3 bases from V and 0 bases from J, with 12 bases between. The CDR3: CAWRPLGSSYEQYF. The CDR3 region has the DNA TGTGCCTGGAGGCCACTGGGGAGCTCCTACGAGCAGTACTTC.

This clone came up a few times. The chain is built from TRBV28 and TRBJ1-1, with D possibly matching TRBD1 (6 bases). Trimming removed 5 bases from V and 4 bases from J, with 14 bases in between. The CDR3 sequence is 14 residues long. The germline gives CDR1 MDHEN, CDR2 SYDVKM. This CDR3 is CASSRGAQGTEAFF. In DNA, the CDR3 is TGTGCCAGCAGTCGAGGGGCACAGGGCACTGAAGCTTTCTTT. Full variable domain (missing parts from reference TRBV28 and TRBJ1-1): DVKVTQSSRYLVKRTGEKVFLECVQDMDHENMFWYRQDPGLGLRLIYFSYDVKMKEKGDIPEGYSVSREKKERFSLILESASTNQTSMYLCASSRGAQGTEAFFGQGTRLTVV.

The chain joins TRBV5-1 to TRBJ2-5; 7 nucleotides line up with TRBD2. Losses at the gene ends were 5 bases for V and 2 bases for J; bases not matched to a gene: 6. The CDR3 has 14 amino acids. Germline CDR1 SGHRS, CDR2 YFSETQ. The DNA of the CDR3 is TGCGCCAGCAGTTCTGCTAGCGGACAAGAGACCCAGTACTTC. The encoded protein is CASSSASGQETQYF.

The rearrangement links TRBV28 to TRBJ1-2; 8 bases fit TRBD1. J gave up 8 bases and V 3 bases, and 17 bases lay outside the gene matches. There are 17 residues in the CDR3. Germline assignment: CDR1 MDHEN and CDR2 SYDVKM. The chain's CDR3 is CASSFLGETGDAGGYTF. The CDR3 DNA reads TGTGCCAGCAGTTTTCTCGGGGAGACAGGGGACGCGGGAGGCTACACCTTC.

The J gene is TRBJ2-2, the V gene TRBV10-1; perhaps TRBD1 as D (7 bases). The CDR3 contains 15 residues. Looked up from germline, CDR1 is WNHNN and CDR2 is SYGVQD (reference sequence). V lost 4 bases and J 5 bases, leaving 14 bases between the germline ends. The CDR3, as DNA: TGCGCCAGCAGTGCAGGGGGGCGAGGGACCGGGGAGCTGTTTTTT. Its translation is CASSAGGRGTGELFF.

The chain joins TRBV18 to TRBJ1-1; possibly TRBD1 for D (5 bases). CDR1 is KGHSH, CDR2 LQKENI, per germline. Trimming pared 4 bases from V and 0 bases from J, leaving 15 bases between. This CDR3 has 16 residues. The CDR3 reads CASSRNLGAMNTEAFF. CDR3 sequence (DNA): TGTGCCAGCTCACGCAACTTAGGGGCAATGAACACTGAAGCTTTCTTT.

This clone appeared a single time. V usage is TRBV28 and J usage is TRBJ1-2; D possibly corresponds to TRBD1 (5 bases). Germline V gene sequence: CDR1 MDHEN, CDR2 SYDVKM. The CDR3 spans 13 residues. V was clipped by 10 bases and J by 7 bases, with 19 bases between them. The CDR3 DNA reads TGTGCCACCGGGACTTCTGGGGGGACTGGCTACACCTTC. It encodes CATGTSGGTGYTF.